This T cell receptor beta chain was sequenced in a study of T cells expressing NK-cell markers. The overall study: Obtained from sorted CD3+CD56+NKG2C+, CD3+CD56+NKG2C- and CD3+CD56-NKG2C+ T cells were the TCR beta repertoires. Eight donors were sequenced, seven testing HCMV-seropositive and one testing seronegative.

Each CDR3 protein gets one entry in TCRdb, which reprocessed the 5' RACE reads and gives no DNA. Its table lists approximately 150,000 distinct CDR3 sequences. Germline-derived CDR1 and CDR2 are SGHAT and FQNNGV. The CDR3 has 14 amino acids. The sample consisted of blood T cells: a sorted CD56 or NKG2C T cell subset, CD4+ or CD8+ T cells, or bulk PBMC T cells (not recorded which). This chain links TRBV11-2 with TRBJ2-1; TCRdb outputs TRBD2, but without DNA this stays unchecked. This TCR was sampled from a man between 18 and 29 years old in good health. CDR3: CASRTSGRSNEQFF.